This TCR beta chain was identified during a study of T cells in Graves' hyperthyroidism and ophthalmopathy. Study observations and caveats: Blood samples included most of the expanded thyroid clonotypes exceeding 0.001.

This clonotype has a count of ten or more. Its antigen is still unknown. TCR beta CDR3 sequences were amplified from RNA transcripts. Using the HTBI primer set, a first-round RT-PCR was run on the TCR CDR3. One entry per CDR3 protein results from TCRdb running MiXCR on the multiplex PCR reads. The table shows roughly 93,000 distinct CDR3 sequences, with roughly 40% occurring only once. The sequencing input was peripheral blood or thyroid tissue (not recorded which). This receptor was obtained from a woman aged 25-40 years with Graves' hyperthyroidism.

CDR3 in amino acids: CSARDSSRANYGYTF. The CDR3 bases are TGCAGTGCTAGAGACTCGTCGCGAGCTAACTATGGCTACACCTTC. J is TRBJ1-2 and V is TRBV20-1; no definite D call. Germline loops: CDR1 DFQATT, CDR2 SNEGSKA (reference sequence). V shed 0 bases and J shed 0 bases, with 11 bases lying between them. This CDR3 has 15 residues.